A selection of T cell receptor beta chains follows, all from one sample in a study of control samples from healthy donors and cancer patients. The method was immunoSEQ multiplex PCR; TCRdb's version includes in-frame clones alone and lacks a portion of them. Of roughly 120,000 clones listed, more than 80% were seen once; the top ten hold about 1%. The sequenced material came from PBMCs. Source of these receptors: a woman aged 50 to 60 with colorectal cancer. Both conserved end residues are part of each CDR3. D genes are given only for firm matches. The listing skips clone size in some rows; elsewhere it reads once, few, many or a size class.

clone_size | j_call | v_call | d_call | cdr3_nt | cdr3_aa
once | TRBJ2-2 | TRBV6-1 | TRBD1 | TGTGCCAGCAGTGAAGGGACAGGGTTGTATGTTTTCGGGGAGCTGTTTTTT | CASSEGTGLYVFGELFF
. | TRBJ1-3 | TRBV3-1/TRBV3-2 | . | TGTGCCAGCAGCCAAGATATCGAACCGGGAAACACCATATATTTT | CASSQDIEPGNTIYF
. | TRBJ2-3 | TRBV5-1 | . | TGCGCCAGCACCGCTAGAAGGACCGGGGCCGGAGCAGATACGCAGTATTTT | CASTARRTGAGADTQYF
. | TRBJ2-3 | TRBV7-2 | . | TGTGCCAGCAGGGGACAAACAGATACGCAGTATTTT | CASRGQTDTQYF
. | TRBJ1-4 | TRBV19 | TRBD1 | TGTGCCAGTTTAAGCCTGACGACAGGGACTAATGAAAAACTGTTTTTT | CASLSLTTGTNEKLFF
. | TRBJ2-5 | TRBV19 | TRBD2 | TGTGCCAGTAAAGTGGGACTAGAGGATGAGACCCAGTACTTC | CASKVGLEDETQYF
. | TRBJ2-2 | TRBV5-1 | . | TGCGCCAGCAGCTCCGGAACTTACCGGCCGGTCACCGGGGAGCTGTTTTTT | CASSSGTYRPVTGELFF
. | TRBJ1-1 | TRBV25-1 | . | TGTGCCAGCAGTGATCCAAACGTGAACACTGAAGCTTTCTTT | CASSDPNVNTEAFF
. | TRBJ1-5 | TRBV19 | . | TGTGCCAGTAGTTTCACCCCGCCGGGTCAGCCCCAGCATTTT | CASSFTPPGQPQHF
. | TRBJ1-3 | TRBV29-1 | TRBD1 | TGCAGCGTTGTGCAGGGGGCGGGAGGAAACACCATATATTTT | CSVVQGAGGNTIYF
. | TRBJ2-7 | TRBV5-1 | TRBD1 | TGCGCCAGCAGCTTGGGACAGGGGAGTTACGAGCAGTACTTC | CASSLGQGSYEQYF
. | TRBJ2-1 | TRBV5-1 | . | TGCGCCAGCAGCTTGGCCCCGCCTGGAACCTCCTACAATGAGCAGTTCTTC | CASSLAPPGTSYNEQFF
few | TRBJ1-1 | TRBV5-1 | . | TGCGCCAGCAGCTCCCTAACGGGGAGGGAAGCTGAAGCTTTCTTT | CASSSLTGREAEAFF
. | TRBJ1-5 | TRBV5-5 | TRBD1 | TGTGCCAGCAGGATCGGGACAGGGGAATGGCCCCAGCATTTT | CASRIGTGEWPQHF
. | TRBJ1-1 | TRBV7-8 | . | TGTGCCAGCAGCTTACTCTTAACGGCACTGGGACATAAGAACACTGAAGCTTTCTTT | CASSLLLTALGHKNTEAFF
. | TRBJ1-1 | TRBV9 | . | TGTGCCAGCAGCGTAGGTCAGGCGTCCCCTGAAGCTTTCTTT | CASSVGQASPEAFF
. | TRBJ2-2 | TRBV19 | TRBD1 | TGTGCCAGTAGTATAGGGACAGGGGTCAGCGGGGAGCTGTTTTTT | CASSIGTGVSGELFF
. | TRBJ2-5 | TRBV30 | TRBD2 | TGTGCCTGGACCTCAGAGGGGACCCGAGCGGGGGAGACCCAGTACTTC | CAWTSEGTRAGETQYF
. | TRBJ2-7 | TRBV3-1/TRBV3-2 | TRBD1 | TGTGCCAGCAGCCCCTCAGGGGGCGAGCAGTACTTC | CASSPSGGEQYF
. | TRBJ2-6 | TRBV5-1 | . | TGCGCCAGCAGCTTGGAAAGCTCTGGGGCCAACGTCCTGACTTTC | CASSLESSGANVLTF
. | TRBJ2-1 | TRBV6-5 | TRBD1 | TGTGCCAGCAGTCAGCCTAGGACAGGTTACAATGAGCAGTTCTTC | CASSQPRTGYNEQFF
. | TRBJ1-5 | TRBV3-1/TRBV3-2 | . | TGTGCCAGCAGCCAAAGGTTGGGGCCCCAGCATTTT | CASSQRLGPQHF
. | TRBJ2-7 | TRBV18 | TRBD1 | TGTGCCAGCTCGCAGTGGGACAGCCGCAGCTCCTACGAGCAGTACTTC | CASSQWDSRSSYEQYF
. | TRBJ1-6 | TRBV5-8 | . | TGTGCCAGCAGCAAGAGGATGAATTCACCCCTCCACTTT | CASSKRMNSPLHF
. | TRBJ2-5 | TRBV27 | . | TGTGCCAGCAGTTCCCTTCGTGGGTTTGGCGAGACCCAGTACTTC | CASSSLRGFGETQYF
. | TRBJ1-1 | TRBV10-3 | . | TGTGCCATCAGTGAGCATGGGGAGGGGATGGGTTTCTTT | CAISEHGEGMGFF
. | TRBJ1-1 | TRBV5-1 | . | TGCGCCAGCAGTCCGCGTGACCCGGGGACTGAAGCTTTCTTT | CASSPRDPGTEAFF
. | TRBJ2-5 | TRBV3-1/TRBV3-2 | . | TGTGCCAGCAGCCTAGATGAAAGACAAGAGACCCAGTACTTC | CASSLDERQETQYF
. | TRBJ2-5 | TRBV30 | . | TGTGCCTGGAGTCGAGGGGGGAAGACCCAGTACTTC | CAWSRGGKTQYF
. | TRBJ2-7 | TRBV15 | . | TGTGCCACCAGCAGAGATACGCTACCTCAGACCTACGAGCAGTACTTC | CATSRDTLPQTYEQYF
. | TRBJ1-1 | TRBV7-9 | . | TGTGCCAGCAGCCCTGACAGGAATGAAAACAATGAAGCTTTCTTT | CASSPDRNENNEAFF